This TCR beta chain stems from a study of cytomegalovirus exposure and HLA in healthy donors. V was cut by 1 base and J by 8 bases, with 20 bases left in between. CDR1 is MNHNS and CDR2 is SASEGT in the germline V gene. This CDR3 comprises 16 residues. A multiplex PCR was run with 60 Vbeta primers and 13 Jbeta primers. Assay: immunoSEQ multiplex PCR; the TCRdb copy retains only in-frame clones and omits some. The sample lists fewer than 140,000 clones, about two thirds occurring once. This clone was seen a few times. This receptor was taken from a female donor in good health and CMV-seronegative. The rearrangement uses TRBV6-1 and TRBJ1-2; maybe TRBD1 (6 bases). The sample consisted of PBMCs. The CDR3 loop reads CASSEDDLRRGRGYTF. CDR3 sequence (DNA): TGTGCCAGCAGTGAAGATGACCTCCGGCGGGGGCGAGGCTACACCTTC.